The sample holds one count of the clone carrying this T cell receptor (beta chain). The ends lost 4 bases at V and 1 base at J; junction bases unmatched: 6. Germline lookup yields CDR1 LGHDT and CDR2 YNNKEL (reference sequence). This CDR3 has 16 residues. This entry belongs to a study of blood T cell repertoires in COVID-19. Study overall: Spain, Italy and the United States supplied samples that represented acute and convalescent COVID-19. Sample material is recorded as cDNA or gDNA derived from T cells, B-cell-depleted T cells, or PBMCs.

In the source study's methods: Reference gene primer amplification yielded estimated nucleated cell counts. Produced via immunoSEQ multiplex PCR; TCRdb's table is partial and in-frame only. From that table come the V and J calls and clone size; the DNA was used to work out D and trimming. The table has 120,000 or so clones, 78% seen once. The TCR comes from a man in his sixties or seventies with acute or convalescent COVID-19. The chain couples TRBV3-1 (or the pseudogene TRBV3-2) to TRBJ1-5, with 8 bases fitting TRBD1. The sequenced sample consisted of peripheral blood. CDR3 residues: CASSRPRGQSNQPQHF. The CDR3 DNA reads TGTGCCAGCAGCCGGCCCAGGGGGCAAAGCAATCAGCCCCAGCATTTT.